Below are 15 T cell receptor beta chains sequenced from a single sample in a study of T cell repertoires in ileal Crohn's disease (dated by TCRdb to about 2019). The time point label on this specimen signifies: neoterminal ileum biopsy at postoperative endoscopy, about 6 months after surgery. Library construction relied on the immunoSEQ multiplex PCR assay. TCRdb re-hosts the immuneACCESS table, in-frame sequences only. Its copies lack some clones; in the studies checked, an unresolved V gene accounts for under half of them, and the cause for the rest is not known. This sample comprises 2,600 or so clones, about 71% of them detected only once. Of the sample, 36% is held by the ten largest clones. The sequencing input was ileal tissue. All receptors derive from an adult with Crohn's disease.

V is TRBV18 and J is TRBJ1-4, with 10 nucleotides matching TRBD1. V dropped 3 bases and J dropped 8; count of bases not matched to a gene: 3. Germline-derived CDR1 and CDR2 are KGHSH and LQKENI. This CDR3 contains 14 residues. The CDR3 is CASSPGQGGEKLFF. CDR3 in DNA: TGTGCCAGCTCACCCGGACAGGGGGGAGAAAAACTGTTTTTT.

This clone was seen more than once but under ten times. The chain uses TRBV6-5 and TRBJ1-2; D possibly corresponds to TRBD1 (6 bases). The germline V and J ends were trimmed by 7 bases and 4 bases, with 16 bases remaining between them. The germline gives CDR1 MNHEY, CDR2 SVGAGI. The CDR3 consists of 14 residues. The CDR3 sequence is CASNIRPDSYGYTF. CDR3 in DNA: TGTGCCAGCAACATTCGCCCGGACAGCTATGGCTACACCTTC.

The V call is TRBV11-2, the J call TRBJ2-7; D unresolved. V was cut by 11 bases and J by 6 bases, with 5 bases left in between. Germline V gene lookup returns CDR1 SGHAT and CDR2 FQNNGV. The CDR3 is made up of 8 amino acids. This CDR3 reads CAPGEQYF. The CDR3 DNA follows: TGTGCCCCAGGCGAGCAGTACTTC.

The gene calls are TRBV4-3 and TRBJ1-3; D remains unclear. Germline CDR1 reads LGHNA; CDR2 reads YSLEER. The CDR3 has 17 residues. Trimming stripped 2 bases from V and 0 bases from J, with 14 bases between. The CDR3 protein is CASSQSPGVLSGNTIYF. The CDR3, as DNA: TGCGCCAGCAGCCAAAGTCCCGGGGTTCTCTCTGGAAACACCATATATTTT.

This clone was detected only a few times. V is TRBV6-1 and J is TRBJ2-1, with 9 bases aligning to TRBD1. Germline V gives CDR1 MNHNS, CDR2 SASEGT. This CDR3 is 15 amino acids long. V was clipped by 2 bases and J by 8 bases; unmatched bases: 7. The CDR3 loop is CASSEQDRGYHEQFF. In nucleotides, the CDR3 is TGTGCCAGCAGTGAACAGGACAGGGGATATCATGAGCAGTTCTTC.

This rearrangement joins TRBV14 to TRBJ2-7, with 11 bases lining up with TRBD2. Per germline, CDR1 SGHDN and CDR2 FVKESK. CDR3 length: 15 residues. With V trimmed by 0 bases and J by 3 bases, 1 base remained unmatched. The CDR3 nucleotides are TGTGCCAGCAGCCAAGATACTAGCGGGAGCTACGAGCAGTACTTC. This gives the protein CASSQDTSGSYEQYF.

This chain uses TRBV9 with TRBJ2-3, with 11 bases fitting TRBD2. Per the germline V gene, CDR1 is SGDLS and CDR2 is YYNGEE. The J segment lost 2 bases and the V segment lost 3 bases, leaving 5 bases of the junction unmatched. This CDR3 comprises 16 residues. The CDR3 DNA follows: TGTGCCAGCAGCGGTGGGACTAGCGGCCTCACAGATACGCAGTATTTT. Residues: CASSGGTSGLTDTQYF.

The J gene is TRBJ1-5, the V gene TRBV5-6; 8 nucleotides agree with TRBD1. From germline, CDR1 is SGHDT and CDR2 YYEEEE. After removal of 0 bases from V and 0 bases from J, the junction contained 2 bases not matched to a gene. The CDR3 has 16 amino acids. CDR3 residues: CASSLGTGLSNQPQHF. DNA of the CDR3: TGTGCCAGCAGCTTGGGGACAGGGCTTAGCAATCAGCCCCAGCATTTT. The full variable domain, with the rest looked up from reference TRBV5-6 and TRBJ1-5, is DAGVTQSPTHLIKTRGQQVTLRCSPKSGHDTVSWYQQALGQGPQFIFQYYEEEERQRGNFPDRFSGHQFPNYSSELNVNALLLGDSALYLCASSLGTGLSNQPQHFGDGTRLSIL.

The CDR3 DNA reads as TGCGCCAGCAGCCCGCGAGAGGGACAGGGGTTCACTGAAGCTTTCTTT. It translates to CASSPREGQGFTEAFF. The chain couples TRBV5-1 to TRBJ1-1, with 10 positions matching TRBD1. After removal of 4 bases from V and 4 bases from J, the junction contained 10 bases not matched to a gene. The germline V gene has CDR1 SGHRS and CDR2 YFSETQ. This CDR3 is built from 16 residues.

The V and J genes are TRBV7-2 and TRBJ1-5; possible D gene TRBD1, 5 bases. This CDR3 is 13 amino acids long. The germline CDR1 and CDR2 sequences are SGHTA and FQGNSA. V shed 2 bases and J shed 7 bases, with 9 bases lying between them. The CDR3 DNA is TGTGCCAGCAGCTTACAGGGAGGCCAGCCCCAGCATTTT. This gives the protein CASSLQGGQPQHF.

This clone was seen only once. V gene TRBV25-1 combines with J gene TRBJ2-5; the D gene is possibly TRBD1 (5 bases). The germline V gene encodes CDR1 MGHDK and CDR2 SYGVNS. This CDR3 region has 15 residues. Trimming removed 5 bases at V and 5 bases at J, with 18 bases between. CDR3 sequence: CASSRTKGQSETQYF. The CDR3 nucleotides read TGTGCCAGCAGTCGGACAAAAGGGCAGTCCGAGACCCAGTACTTC.

The V call is TRBV18, the J call TRBJ1-5; D is possibly TRBD1 (5 bases). Trimming left V 5 bases short and J 5 bases short, with 7 bases between. This CDR3 region has 12 residues. Germline loops: CDR1 KGHSH, CDR2 LQKENI. CDR3 residues: CASSDRDQPQHF. DNA of the CDR3: TGTGCCAGCTCAGACAGAGATCAGCCCCAGCATTTT.

This chain connects TRBV4-2 to TRBJ1-2; 7 bases are a match to TRBD1. Germline V CDR1 and CDR2: LGHNA, YNFKEQ. The CDR3 spans 18 residues. The trim removed 1 base at V and 4 bases at J, leaving 15 bases unmatched. CDR3 protein: CASSQVPQGTDIFYGYTF. Written as DNA, the CDR3 is TGTGCCAGCAGCCAAGTCCCACAGGGGACGGACATCTTCTATGGCTACACCTTC.

The chain uses TRBV27 and TRBJ2-7; 9 positions match TRBD1. CDR1 is MNHEY and CDR2 is SMNVEV in the germline V gene (reference sequence). V was clipped by 4 bases and J by 1 base; unmatched bases: 5. This CDR3 region has 15 residues. CDR3 loop: CASSSTGGQSYEQYF. CDR3 nucleotide sequence: TGTGCCAGCAGTTCGACAGGGGGTCAGTCCTACGAGCAGTACTTC.

Only a few counts were recorded for this clone. V is TRBV6-6 and J is TRBJ2-3, with TRBD1 matching 11 bases. V lost 5 bases and J lost 4; bases outside the gene matches: 5. The CDR3 has 15 residues. Germline V gene lookup returns CDR1 MNHNY and CDR2 SVGAGI (reference sequence). The CDR3: CASSLRGQGADTQYF. The CDR3, as DNA: TGTGCCAGCAGTCTCCGGGGACAGGGGGCAGATACGCAGTATTTT.